This TCR beta chain appears in the sequencing data of a study of blood T cell repertoires in COVID-19. This CDR3 spans 14 amino acids. V lost 4 bases, J lost 5 bases, and 15 bases lay in between. The germline V gene has CDR1 SGHRS and CDR2 YFSETQ. Repertoires were generated with immunoSEQ multiplex PCR, while TCRdb's copy carries only in-frame clones and drops some. The data hold 350,000 or so clones, with around 87% observed a single time. The TCR comes from a man aged 18 to 30 with active or convalescent COVID-19. This sequence joins TRBV5-1 and TRBJ1-2; D is perhaps TRBD1 (6 bases). The sample was peripheral blood. The CDR3: CASSVTAGAYGYTF. The CDR3 DNA follows: TGCGCCAGCAGCGTCACGGCAGGGGCTTATGGCTACACCTTC.